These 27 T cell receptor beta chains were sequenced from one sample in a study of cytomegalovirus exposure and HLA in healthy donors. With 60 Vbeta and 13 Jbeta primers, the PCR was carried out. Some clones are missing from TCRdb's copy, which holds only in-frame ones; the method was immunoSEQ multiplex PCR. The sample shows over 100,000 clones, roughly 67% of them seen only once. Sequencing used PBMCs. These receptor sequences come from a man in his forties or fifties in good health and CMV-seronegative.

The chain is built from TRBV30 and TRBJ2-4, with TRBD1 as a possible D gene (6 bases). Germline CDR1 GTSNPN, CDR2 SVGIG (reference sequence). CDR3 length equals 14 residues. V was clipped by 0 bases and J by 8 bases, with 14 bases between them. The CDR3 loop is CAWSVGGRGHIQYF. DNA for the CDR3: TGTGCCTGGAGTGTAGGAGGCAGGGGTCACATTCAGTACTTC.

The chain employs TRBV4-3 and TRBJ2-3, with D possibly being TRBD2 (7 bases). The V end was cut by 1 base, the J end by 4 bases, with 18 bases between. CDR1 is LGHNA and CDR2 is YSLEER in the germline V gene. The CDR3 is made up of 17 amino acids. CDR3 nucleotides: TGCGCCAGCAGCCAAGGGGGGGCGGGGGATGCCGCAGATACGCAGTATTTT. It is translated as CASSQGGAGDAADTQYF.

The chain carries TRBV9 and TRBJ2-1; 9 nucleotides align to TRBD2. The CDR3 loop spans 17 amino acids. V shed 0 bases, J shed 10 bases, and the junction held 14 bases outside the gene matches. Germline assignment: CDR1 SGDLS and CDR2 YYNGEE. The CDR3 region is CASSVGVSGGHFWEQFF. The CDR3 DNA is TGTGCCAGCAGCGTAGGGGTTAGCGGGGGCCATTTTTGGGAGCAGTTCTTC.

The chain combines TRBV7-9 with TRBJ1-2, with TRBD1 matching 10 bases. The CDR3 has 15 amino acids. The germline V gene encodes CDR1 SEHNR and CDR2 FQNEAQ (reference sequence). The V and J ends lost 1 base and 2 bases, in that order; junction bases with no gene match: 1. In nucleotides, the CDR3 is TGTGCCAGCAGCTTAGGACAGGGGGCAAACTATGGCTACACCTTC. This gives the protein CASSLGQGANYGYTF.

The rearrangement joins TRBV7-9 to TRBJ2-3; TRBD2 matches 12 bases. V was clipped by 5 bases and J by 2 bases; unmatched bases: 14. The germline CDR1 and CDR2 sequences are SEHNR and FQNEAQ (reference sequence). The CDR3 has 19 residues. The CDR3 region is CASSSLSSSGGGFTDTQYF. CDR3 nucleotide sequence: TGTGCCAGCAGCAGCTTATCTTCTAGCGGGGGGGGATTCACAGATACGCAGTATTTT.

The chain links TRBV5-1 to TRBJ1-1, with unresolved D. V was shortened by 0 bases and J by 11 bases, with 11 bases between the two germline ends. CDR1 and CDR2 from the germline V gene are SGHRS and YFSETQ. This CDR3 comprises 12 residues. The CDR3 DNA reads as TGCGCCAGCAGCTTGGAATCCGGGTTGGCTTTCTTT. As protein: CASSLESGLAFF.

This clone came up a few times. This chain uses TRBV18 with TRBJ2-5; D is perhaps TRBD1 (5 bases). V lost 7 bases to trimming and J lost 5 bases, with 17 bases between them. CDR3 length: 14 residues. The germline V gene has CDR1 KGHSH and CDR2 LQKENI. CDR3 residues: CASLPFQGAETQYF. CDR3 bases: TGTGCCAGCTTACCCTTTCAGGGCGCGGAGACCCAGTACTTC.

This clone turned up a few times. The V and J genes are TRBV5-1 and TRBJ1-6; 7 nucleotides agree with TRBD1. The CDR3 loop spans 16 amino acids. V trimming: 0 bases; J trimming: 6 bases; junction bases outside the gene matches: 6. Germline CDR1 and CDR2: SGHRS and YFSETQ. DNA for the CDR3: TGCGCCAGCAGCTTGGGTACAGGGGCTAGTAATTCACCCCTCCACTTT. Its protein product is CASSLGTGASNSPLHF.

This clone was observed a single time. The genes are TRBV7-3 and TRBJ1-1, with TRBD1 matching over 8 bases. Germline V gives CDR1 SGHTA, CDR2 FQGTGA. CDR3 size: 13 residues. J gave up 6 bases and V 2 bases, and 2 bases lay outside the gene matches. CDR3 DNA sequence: TGTGCCAGCAGCTTACAGGGGGCGGCTGAAGCTTTCTTT. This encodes CASSLQGAAEAFF.

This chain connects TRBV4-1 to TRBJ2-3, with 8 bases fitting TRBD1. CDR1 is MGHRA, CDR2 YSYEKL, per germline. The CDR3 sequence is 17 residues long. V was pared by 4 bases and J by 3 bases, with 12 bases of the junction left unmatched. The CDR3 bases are TGCGCCAGCAGCCCGCGGTGGAGACAGGGGAGAACAGATACGCAGTATTTT. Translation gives CASSPRWRQGRTDTQYF.

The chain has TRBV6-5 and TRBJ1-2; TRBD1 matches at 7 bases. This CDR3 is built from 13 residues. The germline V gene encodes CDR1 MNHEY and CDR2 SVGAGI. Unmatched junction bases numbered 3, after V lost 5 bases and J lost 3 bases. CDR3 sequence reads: CASSLGGYYGYTF. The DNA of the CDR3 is TGTGCCAGCAGTCTAGGGGGCTACTATGGCTACACCTTC.

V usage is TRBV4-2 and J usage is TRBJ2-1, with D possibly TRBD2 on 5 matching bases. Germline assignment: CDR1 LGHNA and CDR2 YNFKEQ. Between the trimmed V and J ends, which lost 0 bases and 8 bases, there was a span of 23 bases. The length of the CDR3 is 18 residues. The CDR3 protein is CASSQDRNGPGVGDEQFF. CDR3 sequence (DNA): TGTGCCAGCAGCCAAGACAGGAACGGCCCCGGGGTGGGAGATGAGCAGTTCTTC.

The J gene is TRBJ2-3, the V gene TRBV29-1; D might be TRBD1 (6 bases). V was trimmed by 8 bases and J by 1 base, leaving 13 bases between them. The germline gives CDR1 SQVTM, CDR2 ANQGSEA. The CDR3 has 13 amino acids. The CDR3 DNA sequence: TGCAGCAAACAGGGCTCGGGCACAGATACGCAGTATTTT. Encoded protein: CSKQGSGTDTQYF.

CDR3 in amino acids: CASSVVSGAMYF. The CDR3 region has the DNA TGTGCCAGCAGCGTAGTTAGCGGGGCTATGTATTTT. The chain uses TRBV9 and TRBJ2-3; 8 nucleotides match TRBD2. J lost 14 bases, V lost 0 bases, and 5 bases had no gene match. Germline V lookup: CDR1 SGDLS, CDR2 YYNGEE. The CDR3 length is 12 residues.

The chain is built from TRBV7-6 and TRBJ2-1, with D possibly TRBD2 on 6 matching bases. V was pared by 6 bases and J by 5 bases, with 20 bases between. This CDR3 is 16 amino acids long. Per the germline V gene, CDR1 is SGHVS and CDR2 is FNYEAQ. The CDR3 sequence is CASSNPPAPGDNEQFF. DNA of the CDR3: TGTGCCAGCAGTAATCCCCCCGCACCGGGAGACAATGAGCAGTTCTTC.

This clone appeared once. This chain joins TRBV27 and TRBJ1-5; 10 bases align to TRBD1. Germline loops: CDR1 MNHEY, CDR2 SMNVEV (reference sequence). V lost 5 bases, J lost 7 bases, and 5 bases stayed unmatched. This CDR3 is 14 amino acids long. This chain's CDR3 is CASSRQGAGQPQHF. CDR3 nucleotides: TGTGCCAGCAGTAGACAGGGGGCAGGCCAGCCCCAGCATTTT.

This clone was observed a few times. CDR3 in DNA: TGCGCCAGCAGCCCTCGGGACAGGGGGCTTGAAAAACTGTTTTTT. It is translated as CASSPRDRGLEKLFF. The chain employs TRBV5-1 and TRBJ1-4; 12 bases are a match to TRBD1. The J segment lost 7 bases and the V segment lost 4 bases, leaving 5 bases of the junction unmatched. Germline CDR1 and CDR2: SGHRS and YFSETQ. The length of the CDR3 is 15 residues.

CDR3 region: CSVAVREIYEQYF. Written as DNA, the CDR3 is TGCAGCGTTGCCGTACGGGAAATCTACGAGCAGTACTTC. The chain employs TRBV29-1 and TRBJ2-7, with D perhaps TRBD2 (5 bases). This CDR3 spans 13 amino acids. Trimming took 4 bases from V and 3 from J, leaving 13 bases between them. CDR1 and CDR2 from the germline V gene are SQVTM and ANQGSEA.

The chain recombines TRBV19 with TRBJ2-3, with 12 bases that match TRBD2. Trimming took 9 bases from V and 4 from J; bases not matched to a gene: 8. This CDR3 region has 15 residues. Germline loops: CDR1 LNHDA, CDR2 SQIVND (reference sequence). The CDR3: CASRATSGGSDTQYF. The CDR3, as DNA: TGTGCCAGCCGAGCAACTAGCGGGGGGTCAGATACGCAGTATTTT.

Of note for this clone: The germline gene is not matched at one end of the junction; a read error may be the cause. CDR3 in DNA: TGTGCTAGCAGCTCCCCCTGCCGGGACAGGGATTCTTATTCACCCCTCCACTTT. Translating gives CASSSPCRDRDSYSPLHF. V and J are TRBV7-7 and TRBJ1-6; 9 bases map to TRBD1. The CDR3 runs to 18 residues. Germline CDR1 reads SSHAT; CDR2 reads FNYEAQ (reference sequence).

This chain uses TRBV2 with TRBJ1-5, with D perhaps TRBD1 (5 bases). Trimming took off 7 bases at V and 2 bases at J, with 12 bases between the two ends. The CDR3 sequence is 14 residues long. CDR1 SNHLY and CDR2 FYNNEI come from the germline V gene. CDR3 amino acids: CASNFIGGNQPQHF. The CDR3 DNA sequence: TGTGCCAGCAATTTTATAGGGGGCAATCAGCCCCAGCATTTT.

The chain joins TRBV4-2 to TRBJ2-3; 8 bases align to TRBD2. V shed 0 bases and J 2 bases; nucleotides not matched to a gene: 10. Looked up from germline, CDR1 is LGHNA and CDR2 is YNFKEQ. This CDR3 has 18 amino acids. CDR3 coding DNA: TGTGCCAGCAGCCAAGATTGGTTAGCGGGGACTTTCACAGATACGCAGTATTTT. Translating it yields CASSQDWLAGTFTDTQYF.

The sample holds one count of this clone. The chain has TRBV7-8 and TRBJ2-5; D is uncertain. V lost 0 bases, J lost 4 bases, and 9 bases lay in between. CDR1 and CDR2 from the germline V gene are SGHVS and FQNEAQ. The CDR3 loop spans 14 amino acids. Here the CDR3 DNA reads TGTGCCAGCAGCTTAGCTCGGTACCCAGAGACCCAGTACTTC. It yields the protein CASSLARYPETQYF.

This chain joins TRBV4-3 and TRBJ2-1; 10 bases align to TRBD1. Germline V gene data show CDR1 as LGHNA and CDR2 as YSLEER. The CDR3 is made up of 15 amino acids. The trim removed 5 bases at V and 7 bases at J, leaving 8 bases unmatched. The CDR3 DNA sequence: TGCGCCAGCAGCTCCTGGGACAGGGGCGGAAATGAGCAGTTCTTC. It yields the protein CASSSWDRGGNEQFF.

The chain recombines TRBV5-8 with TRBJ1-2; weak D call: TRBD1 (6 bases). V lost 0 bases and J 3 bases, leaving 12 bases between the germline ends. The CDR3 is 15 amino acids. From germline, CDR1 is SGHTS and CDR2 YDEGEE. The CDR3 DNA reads TGTGCCAGCAGCTTGGATCCAGGGGTTGACTATGGCTACACCTTC. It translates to CASSLDPGVDYGYTF.

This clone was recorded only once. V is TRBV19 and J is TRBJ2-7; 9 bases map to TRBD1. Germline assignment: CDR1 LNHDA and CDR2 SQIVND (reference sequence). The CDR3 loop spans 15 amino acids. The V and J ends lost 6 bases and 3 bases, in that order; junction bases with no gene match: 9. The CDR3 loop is CASSYADRGIYEQYF. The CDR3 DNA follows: TGTGCCAGTAGCTACGCGGACAGGGGAATCTACGAGCAGTACTTC.

The CDR3, as DNA: TGTGCCAGCAGTTACTCCCCTGGGGGCAGCTATGGCTACACCTTC. It is translated as CASSYSPGGSYGYTF. The chain employs TRBV6-5 and TRBJ1-2; perhaps TRBD1 as D (6 bases). The germline CDR1 and CDR2 sequences are MNHEY and SVGAGI. Trimming pared 0 bases from V and 4 bases from J, leaving 12 bases between. The CDR3 loop spans 15 amino acids.